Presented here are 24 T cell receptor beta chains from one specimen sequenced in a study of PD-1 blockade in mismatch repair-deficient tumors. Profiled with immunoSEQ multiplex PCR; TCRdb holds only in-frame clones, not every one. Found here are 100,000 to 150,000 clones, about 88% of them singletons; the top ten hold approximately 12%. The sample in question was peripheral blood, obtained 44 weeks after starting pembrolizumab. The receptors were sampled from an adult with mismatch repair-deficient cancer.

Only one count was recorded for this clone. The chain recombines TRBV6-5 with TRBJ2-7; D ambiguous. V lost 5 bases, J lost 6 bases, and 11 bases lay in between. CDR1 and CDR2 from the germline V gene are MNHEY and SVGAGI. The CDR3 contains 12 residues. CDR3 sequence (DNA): TGTGCCAGCAGTGACCGTGGGGTCGAGCAGTACTTC. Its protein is CASSDRGVEQYF.

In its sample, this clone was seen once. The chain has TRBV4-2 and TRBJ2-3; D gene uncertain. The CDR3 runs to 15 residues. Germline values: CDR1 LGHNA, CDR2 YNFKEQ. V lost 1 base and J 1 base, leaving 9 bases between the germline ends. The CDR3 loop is CASSQVFGRTDTQYF. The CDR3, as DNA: TGTGCCAGCAGCCAAGTTTTCGGACGCACAGATACGCAGTATTTT.

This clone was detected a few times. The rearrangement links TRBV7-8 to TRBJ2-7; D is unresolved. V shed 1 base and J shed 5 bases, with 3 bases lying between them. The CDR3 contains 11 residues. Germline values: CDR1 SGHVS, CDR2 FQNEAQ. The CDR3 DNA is TGTGCCAGCAGCTTAGGGGACGAGCAGTACTTC. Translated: CASSLGDEQYF.

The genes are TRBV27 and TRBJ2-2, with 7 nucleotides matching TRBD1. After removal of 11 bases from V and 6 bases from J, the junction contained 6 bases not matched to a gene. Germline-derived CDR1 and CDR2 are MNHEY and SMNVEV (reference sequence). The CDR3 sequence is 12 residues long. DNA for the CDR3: TGTGCCTCAGGGGGTAGGGCCGGGGAGCTGTTTTTT. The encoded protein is CASGGRAGELFF.

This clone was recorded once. The CDR3 region is CASSSATLTYEQYF. As DNA, the CDR3 is TGTGCCAGCAGCTCAGCGACCCTAACCTACGAGCAGTACTTC. J is TRBJ2-7 and V is TRBV7-9; D is unclear. Looked up from germline, CDR1 is SEHNR and CDR2 is FQNEAQ (reference sequence). V gave up 4 bases and J gave up 2 bases, with 12 bases separating them. The CDR3 sequence is 14 residues long.

The CDR3 protein is CASSYSTDEQYF. The CDR3, as DNA: TGTGCCAGCAGTTACTCTACGGATGAGCAGTACTTC. V gene TRBV6-6 combines with J gene TRBJ2-7, with unresolved D. V shed 0 bases and J shed 7 bases, with 7 bases lying between them. This CDR3 has 12 amino acids. Germline V lookup: CDR1 MNHNY, CDR2 SVGAGI (reference sequence).

The CDR3 protein is CASSLEVPREDEQYF. The CDR3 coding sequence is TGCGCCAGCAGCTTGGAGGTTCCGCGGGAGGACGAGCAGTACTTC. The chain is built from TRBV5-1 and TRBJ2-7, with 8 bases aligning to TRBD2. The CDR3 spans 15 residues. CDR1 and CDR2 (germline): SGHRS, YFSETQ. The V gene end was trimmed by 0 bases and the J gene end by 5 bases; junction bases not matched to a gene: 7.

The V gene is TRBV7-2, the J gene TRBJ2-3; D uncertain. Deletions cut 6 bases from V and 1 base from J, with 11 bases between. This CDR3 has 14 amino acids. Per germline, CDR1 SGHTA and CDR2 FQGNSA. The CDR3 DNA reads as TGTGCCAGCAGTTCCTCCCGGGGCACAGATACGCAGTATTTT. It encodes CASSSSRGTDTQYF.

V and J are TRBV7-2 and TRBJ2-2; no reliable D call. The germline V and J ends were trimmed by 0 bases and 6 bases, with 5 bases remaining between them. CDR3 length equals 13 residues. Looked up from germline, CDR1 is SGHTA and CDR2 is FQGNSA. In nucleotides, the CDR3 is TGTGCCAGCAGCTTAGCAGGTTCCGGGGAGCTGTTTTTT. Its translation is CASSLAGSGELFF. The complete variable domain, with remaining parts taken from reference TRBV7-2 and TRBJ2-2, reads GAGVSQSPSNKVTEKGKDVELRCDPISGHTALYWYRQSLGQGLEFLIYFQGNSAPDKSGLPSDRFSAERTGGSVSTLTIQRTQQEDSAVYLCASSLAGSGELFFGEGSRLTVL.

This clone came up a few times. Here the CDR3 DNA reads TGTGCCAGCAGCTTAGAGGTCTATGGCTACACCTTC. It translates to CASSLEVYGYTF. The chain employs TRBV7-9 and TRBJ1-2; no definite D call. Germline V lookup: CDR1 SEHNR, CDR2 FQNEAQ (reference sequence). This CDR3 region has 12 residues. V was trimmed by 1 base and J by 4 bases, leaving 4 bases between them.

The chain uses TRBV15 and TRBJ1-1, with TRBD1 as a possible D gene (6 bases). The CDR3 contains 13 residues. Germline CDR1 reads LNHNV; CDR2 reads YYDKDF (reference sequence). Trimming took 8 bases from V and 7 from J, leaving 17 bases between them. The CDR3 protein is CATGGPTGSEAFF. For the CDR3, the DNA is TGTGCCACCGGGGGGCCGACGGGCAGTGAAGCTTTCTTT.

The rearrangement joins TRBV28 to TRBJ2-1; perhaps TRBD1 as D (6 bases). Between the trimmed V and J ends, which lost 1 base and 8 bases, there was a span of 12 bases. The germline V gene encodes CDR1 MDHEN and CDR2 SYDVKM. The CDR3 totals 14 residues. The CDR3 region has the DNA TGTGCCAGCAGTTTATTTCGCAGGGGCGATGAGCAGTTCTTC. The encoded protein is CASSLFRRGDEQFF. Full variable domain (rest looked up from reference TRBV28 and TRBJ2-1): DVKVTQSSRYLVKRTGEKVFLECVQDMDHENMFWYRQDPGLGLRLIYFSYDVKMKEKGDIPEGYSVSREKKERFSLILESASTNQTSMYLCASSLFRRGDEQFFGPGTRLTVL.

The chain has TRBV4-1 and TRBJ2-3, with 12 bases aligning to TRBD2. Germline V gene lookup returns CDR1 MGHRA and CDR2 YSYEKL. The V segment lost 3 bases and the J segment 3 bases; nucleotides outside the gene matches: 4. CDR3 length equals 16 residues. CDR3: CASSHPTSGRTDTQYF. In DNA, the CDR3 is TGCGCCAGCAGCCACCCGACTAGCGGGAGAACAGATACGCAGTATTTT.

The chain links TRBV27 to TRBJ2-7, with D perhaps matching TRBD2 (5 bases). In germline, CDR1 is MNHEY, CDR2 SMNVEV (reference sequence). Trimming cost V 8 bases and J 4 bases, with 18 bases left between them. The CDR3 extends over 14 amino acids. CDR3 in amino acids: CASGGPGAAYEQYF. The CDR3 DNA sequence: TGTGCCAGCGGAGGACCCGGAGCGGCTTACGAGCAGTACTTC.

This chain's CDR3 is CASSPGAVTGELFF. CDR3 nucleotides: TGCGCCAGCAGCCCAGGGGCGGTCACCGGGGAGCTGTTTTTT. The rearrangement uses TRBV4-1 and TRBJ2-2, with D perhaps TRBD1 (6 bases). The V end was cut by 4 bases, the J end by 4 bases, with 10 bases between. Germline V gene data show CDR1 as MGHRA and CDR2 as YSYEKL. The CDR3 sequence is 14 residues long.

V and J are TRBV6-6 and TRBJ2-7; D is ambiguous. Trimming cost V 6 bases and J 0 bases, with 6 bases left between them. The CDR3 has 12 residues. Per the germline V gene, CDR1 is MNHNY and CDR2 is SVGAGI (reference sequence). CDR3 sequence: CASRLYSYEQYF. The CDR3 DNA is TGTGCCAGCAGGCTTTACTCCTACGAGCAGTACTTC.

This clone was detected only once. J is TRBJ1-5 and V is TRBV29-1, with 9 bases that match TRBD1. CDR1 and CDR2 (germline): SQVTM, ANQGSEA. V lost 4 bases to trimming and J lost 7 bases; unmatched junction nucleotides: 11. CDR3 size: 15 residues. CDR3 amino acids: CSVVLTGTGNQPQHF. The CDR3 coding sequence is TGCAGCGTTGTCCTAACCGGGACAGGGAACCAGCCCCAGCATTTT.

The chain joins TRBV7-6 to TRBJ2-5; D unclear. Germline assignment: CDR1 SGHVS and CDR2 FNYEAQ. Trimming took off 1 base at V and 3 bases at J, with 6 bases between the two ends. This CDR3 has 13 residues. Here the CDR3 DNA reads TGTGCCAGCAGCTTAGTCCCAGAAGAGACCCAGTACTTC. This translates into CASSLVPEETQYF.

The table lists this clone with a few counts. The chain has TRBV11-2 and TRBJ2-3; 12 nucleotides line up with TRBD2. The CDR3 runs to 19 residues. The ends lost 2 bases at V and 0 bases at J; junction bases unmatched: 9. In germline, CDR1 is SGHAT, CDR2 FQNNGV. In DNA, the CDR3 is TGTGCCAGCAGCTTACGATCTAGCGGGAGGGAAAGAAGCACAGATACGCAGTATTTT. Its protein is CASSLRSSGRERSTDTQYF.

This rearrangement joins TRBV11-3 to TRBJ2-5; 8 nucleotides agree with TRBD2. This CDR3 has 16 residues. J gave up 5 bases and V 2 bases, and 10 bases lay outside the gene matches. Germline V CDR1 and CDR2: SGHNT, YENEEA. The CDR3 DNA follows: TGTGCCAGCAGCTTACGAGGGAGTCGGGGGGGTGAGACCCAGTACTTC. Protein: CASSLRGSRGGETQYF.

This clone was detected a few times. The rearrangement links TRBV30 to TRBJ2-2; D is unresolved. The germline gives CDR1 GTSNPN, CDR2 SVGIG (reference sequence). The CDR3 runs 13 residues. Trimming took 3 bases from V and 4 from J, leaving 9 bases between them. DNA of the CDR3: TGTGCCTGGAGCACCTGGAGCACCGGGGAGCTGTTTTTT. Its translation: CAWSTWSTGELFF.

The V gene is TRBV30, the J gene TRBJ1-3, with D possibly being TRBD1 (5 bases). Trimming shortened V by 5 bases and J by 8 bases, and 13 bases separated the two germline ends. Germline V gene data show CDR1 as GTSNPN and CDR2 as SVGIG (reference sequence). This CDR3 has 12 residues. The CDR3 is CAWGSWGDTIYF. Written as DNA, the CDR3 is TGTGCCTGGGGATCTTGGGGGGACACCATATATTTT.

DNA of the CDR3: TGTGCCAGCAGTTTATGGGCGGACCAACGGTCCTACGAGCAGTACTTC. Protein sequence: CASSLWADQRSYEQYF. The chain links TRBV28 to TRBJ2-7; no definite D call. This CDR3 comprises 16 residues. The ends were cut back, 0 bases at V and 1 base at J, with 13 bases in the middle. Germline-derived CDR1 and CDR2 are MDHEN and SYDVKM.

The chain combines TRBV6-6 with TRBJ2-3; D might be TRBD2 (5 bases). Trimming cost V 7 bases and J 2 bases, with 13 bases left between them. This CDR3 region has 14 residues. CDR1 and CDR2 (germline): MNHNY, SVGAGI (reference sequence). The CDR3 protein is CASTNGLATDTQYF. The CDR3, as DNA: TGTGCCAGCACCAATGGGCTAGCCACAGATACGCAGTATTTT.